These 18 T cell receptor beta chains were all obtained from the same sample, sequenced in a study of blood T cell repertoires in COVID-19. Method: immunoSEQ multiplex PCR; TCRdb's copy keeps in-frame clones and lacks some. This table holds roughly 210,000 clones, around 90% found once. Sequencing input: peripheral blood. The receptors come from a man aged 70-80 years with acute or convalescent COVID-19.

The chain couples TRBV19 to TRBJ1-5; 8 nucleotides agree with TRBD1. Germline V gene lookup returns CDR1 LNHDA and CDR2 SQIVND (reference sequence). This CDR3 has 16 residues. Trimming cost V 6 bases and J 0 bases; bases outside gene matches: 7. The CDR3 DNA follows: TGTGCCAGTAGGCCGGACAGGGAATATAGCAATCAGCCCCAGCATTTT. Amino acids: CASRPDREYSNQPQHF.

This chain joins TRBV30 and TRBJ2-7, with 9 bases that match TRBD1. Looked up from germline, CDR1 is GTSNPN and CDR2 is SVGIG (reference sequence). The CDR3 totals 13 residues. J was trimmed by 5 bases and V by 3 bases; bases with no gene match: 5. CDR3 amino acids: CAWSRGQGHEQYF. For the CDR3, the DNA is TGTGCCTGGAGCAGGGGACAGGGCCACGAGCAGTACTTC.

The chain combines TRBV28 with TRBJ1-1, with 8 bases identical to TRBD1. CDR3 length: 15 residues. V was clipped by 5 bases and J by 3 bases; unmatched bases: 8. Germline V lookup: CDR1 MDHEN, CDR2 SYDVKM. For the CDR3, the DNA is TGTGCCAGCAGTCCCGCAGGGGGCAGTTACACTGAAGCTTTCTTT. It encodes CASSPAGGSYTEAFF. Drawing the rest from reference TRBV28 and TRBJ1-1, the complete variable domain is DVKVTQSSRYLVKRTGEKVFLECVQDMDHENMFWYRQDPGLGLRLIYFSYDVKMKEKGDIPEGYSVSREKKERFSLILESASTNQTSMYLCASSPAGGSYTEAFFGQGTRLTVV.

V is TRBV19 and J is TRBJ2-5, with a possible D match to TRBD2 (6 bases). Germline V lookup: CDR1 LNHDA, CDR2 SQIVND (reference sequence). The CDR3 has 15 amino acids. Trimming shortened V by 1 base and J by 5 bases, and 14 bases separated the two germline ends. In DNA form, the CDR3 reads TGTGCCAGTAGTATAGGGAGGGCGAGCTGGGAGACCCAGTACTTC. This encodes CASSIGRASWETQYF.

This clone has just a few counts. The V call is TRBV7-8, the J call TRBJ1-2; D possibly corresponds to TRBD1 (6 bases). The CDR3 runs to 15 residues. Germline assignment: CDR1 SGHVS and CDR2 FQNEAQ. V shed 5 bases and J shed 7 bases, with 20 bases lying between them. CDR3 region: CASSPLVGGAGGYTF. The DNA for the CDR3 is TGTGCCAGCAGCCCCCTGGTTGGGGGCGCTGGTGGCTACACCTTC.

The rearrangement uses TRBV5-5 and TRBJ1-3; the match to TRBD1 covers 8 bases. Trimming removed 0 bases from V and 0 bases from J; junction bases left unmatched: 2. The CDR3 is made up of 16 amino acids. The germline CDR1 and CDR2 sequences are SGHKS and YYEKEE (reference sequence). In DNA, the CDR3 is TGTGCCAGCAGCTTGGGTGGGACAGGCTCTGGAAACACCATATATTTT. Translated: CASSLGGTGSGNTIYF.

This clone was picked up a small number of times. CDR3 residues: CAVARGQRNTEAFF. DNA for the CDR3: TGTGCCGTGGCCCGGGGACAGCGGAACACTGAAGCTTTCTTT. The chain is built from TRBV6-5 and TRBJ1-1; 7 nucleotides agree with TRBD1. The V segment lost 11 bases and the J segment 1 base; nucleotides outside the gene matches: 10. Per germline, CDR1 MNHEY and CDR2 SVGAGI. The CDR3 sequence is 14 residues long.

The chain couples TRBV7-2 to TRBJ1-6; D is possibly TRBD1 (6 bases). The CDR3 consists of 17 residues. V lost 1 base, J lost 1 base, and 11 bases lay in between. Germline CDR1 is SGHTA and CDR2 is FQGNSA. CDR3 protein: CASSLGGQGSYNSPLHF. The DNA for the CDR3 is TGTGCCAGCAGCTTAGGGGGGCAAGGGTCCTATAATTCACCCCTCCACTTT.

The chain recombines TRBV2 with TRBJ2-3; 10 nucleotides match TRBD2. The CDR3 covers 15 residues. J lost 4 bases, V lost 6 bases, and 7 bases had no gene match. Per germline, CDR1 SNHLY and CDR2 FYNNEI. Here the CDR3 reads CASRPTSGTADTQYF. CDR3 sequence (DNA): TGTGCCAGCAGACCCACTAGCGGGACCGCAGATACGCAGTATTTT.

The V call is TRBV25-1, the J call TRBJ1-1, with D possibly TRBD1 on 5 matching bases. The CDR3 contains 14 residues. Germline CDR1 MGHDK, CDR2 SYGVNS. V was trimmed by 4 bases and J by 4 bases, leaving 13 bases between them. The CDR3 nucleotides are TGTGCCAGCAGTGCCCGGTGGGGGGGCACTGAAGCTTTCTTT. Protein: CASSARWGGTEAFF.

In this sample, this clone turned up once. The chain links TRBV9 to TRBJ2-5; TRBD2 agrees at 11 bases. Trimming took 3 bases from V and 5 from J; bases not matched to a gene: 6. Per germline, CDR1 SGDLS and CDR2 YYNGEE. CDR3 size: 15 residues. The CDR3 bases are TGTGCCAGCAGCGACATAGCGGGAGGGTCTGAGACCCAGTACTTC. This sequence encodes CASSDIAGGSETQYF.

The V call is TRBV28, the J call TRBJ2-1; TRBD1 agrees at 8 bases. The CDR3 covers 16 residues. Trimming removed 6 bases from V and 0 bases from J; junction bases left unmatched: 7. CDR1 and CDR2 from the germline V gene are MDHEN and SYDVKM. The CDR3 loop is CASRTWTGSSYNEQFF. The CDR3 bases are TGTGCCAGCAGAACCTGGACAGGGAGCTCCTACAATGAGCAGTTCTTC.

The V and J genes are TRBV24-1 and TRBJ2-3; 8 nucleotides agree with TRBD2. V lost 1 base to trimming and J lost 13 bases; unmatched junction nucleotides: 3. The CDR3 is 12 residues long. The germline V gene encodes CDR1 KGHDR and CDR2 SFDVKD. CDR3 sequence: CATSDFSGVEYF. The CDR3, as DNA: TGTGCCACCAGTGATTTTAGCGGGGTAGAGTATTTT.

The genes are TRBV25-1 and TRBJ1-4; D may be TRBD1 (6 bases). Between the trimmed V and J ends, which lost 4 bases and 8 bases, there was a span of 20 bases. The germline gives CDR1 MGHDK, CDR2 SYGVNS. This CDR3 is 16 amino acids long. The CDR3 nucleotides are TGTGCCAGCAGTGGACCCCCGGGGAGGGGGGTAGAAAAACTGTTTTTT. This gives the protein CASSGPPGRGVEKLFF.

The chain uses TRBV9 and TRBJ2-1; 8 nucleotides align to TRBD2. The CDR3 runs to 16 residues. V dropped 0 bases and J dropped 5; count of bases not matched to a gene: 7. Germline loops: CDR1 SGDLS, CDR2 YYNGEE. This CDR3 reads CASSVDAGGTNNEQFF. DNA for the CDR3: TGTGCCAGCAGCGTAGACGCGGGAGGAACCAACAATGAGCAGTTCTTC.

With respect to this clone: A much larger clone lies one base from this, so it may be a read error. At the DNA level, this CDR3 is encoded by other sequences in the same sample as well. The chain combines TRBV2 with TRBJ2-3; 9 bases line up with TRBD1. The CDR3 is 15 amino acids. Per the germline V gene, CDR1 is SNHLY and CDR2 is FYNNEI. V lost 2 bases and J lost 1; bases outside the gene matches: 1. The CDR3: CASSERTGGTDTQYF. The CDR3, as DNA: TGTGCCAGCAGTGAAAGGACAGGGGGCACAGATACGCAGTATTTT.

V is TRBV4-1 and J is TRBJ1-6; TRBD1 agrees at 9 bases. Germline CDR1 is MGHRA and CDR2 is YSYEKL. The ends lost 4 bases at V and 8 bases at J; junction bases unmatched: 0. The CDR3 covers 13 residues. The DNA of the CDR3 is TGCGCCAGCAGCCGGGACAGGGATTCACCCCTCCACTTT. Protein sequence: CASSRDRDSPLHF.

The DNA of the CDR3 is TGTGCCACCAGCAGACCGGGACTAGCTCGGGCCACAAATGAGCAGTTCTTC. Translation: CATSRPGLARATNEQFF. This rearrangement joins TRBV15 to TRBJ2-1; 9 positions agree with TRBD2. Trimming at V came to 2 bases and at J to 7 bases, leaving 12 bases not matched to a gene. The germline gives CDR1 LNHNV, CDR2 YYDKDF (reference sequence). This CDR3 contains 17 residues.